The 17 T cell receptor beta chains below come from one sample, sequenced in a study of metastatic and nonmetastatic thyroid tumors. No patient received treatment before thyroid surgery. TCRdb reprocessed the PCR reads via MiXCR. The sample records about 40,000 clones, 28% being singletons. Material for sequencing was blood. The source of these receptors is a male donor with papillary thyroid cancer or a benign thyroid nodule (not recorded which). Some clones in this sample may be carry-over from other donors' samples.

The sample holds many counts of this clone. The chain is built from TRBV20-1 and TRBJ2-1, with TRBD2 matching over 15 bases. This CDR3 spans 16 amino acids. The J segment lost 7 bases and the V segment lost 5 bases, leaving 9 bases of the junction unmatched. Per the germline V gene, CDR1 is DFQATT and CDR2 is SNEGSKA (reference sequence). The CDR3 bases are TGCAGTGCTCCGAGGACTAGCGGGAGGGGTATGAATGAGCAGTTCTTC. It yields the protein CSAPRTSGRGMNEQFF.

The chain links TRBV28 to TRBJ2-6; D unclear. The CDR3 spans 17 residues. Germline V gene data show CDR1 as MDHEN and CDR2 as SYDVKM. Deletions cut 7 bases from V and 6 bases from J, with 22 bases between. CDR3: CASIPPQEGPVANVLTF. DNA of the CDR3: TGTGCCAGCATTCCTCCCCAAGAAGGACCTGTGGCCAACGTCCTGACTTTC.

The chain uses TRBV28 and TRBJ1-5, with D possibly TRBD1 on 5 matching bases. V lost 3 bases and J 12 bases, leaving 18 bases between the germline ends. CDR1 is MDHEN and CDR2 is SYDVKM in the germline V gene. The CDR3 is 14 residues long. CDR3 nucleotides: TGTGCCAGCAGTTTTGACAGAGCCAATCAGTACCAGCATTTT. Protein product: CASSFDRANQYQHF.

Regarding this clone: Compared with germline, one end of the junction differs, possibly owing to a read error. V and J are TRBV6-5 and TRBJ1-6; D might be TRBD1 (5 bases). CDR3 length: 18 residues. CDR1 and CDR2 from the germline V gene are MNHEY and SVGAGI. The CDR3 nucleotides read TGTGCCAGAAGTTACTCGATGGGTGTCGGGGGATATAATTCACCCCTCCACTTT. Its translation is CARSYSMGVGGYNSPLHF.

Many counts were recorded for this clone. V and J are TRBV28 and TRBJ1-2, with unresolved D. This CDR3 is built from 14 residues. Germline CDR1 reads MDHEN; CDR2 reads SYDVKM. The V and J ends lost 3 bases and 4 bases respectively, with 12 bases between them. CDR3 residues: CASSLRQVAYGYTF. CDR3 in DNA: TGTGCCAGCAGTTTGAGACAAGTTGCCTATGGCTACACCTTC.

The chain recombines TRBV30 with TRBJ2-7; TRBD1 agrees at 11 bases. Germline CDR1 and CDR2: GTSNPN and SVGIG (reference sequence). The CDR3 runs 13 residues. The J segment lost 6 bases and the V segment lost 1 base, leaving 2 bases of the junction unmatched. The CDR3 DNA follows: TGTGCCTGGAGTGGGGGGACAGGGGGCGAGCAGTACTTC. Its translation: CAWSGGTGGEQYF.

The CDR3 coding sequence is TGTGCCAGCTCACCCCCCGGGACAGGGGATGAAAAACTGTTTTTT. This translates into CASSPPGTGDEKLFF. This chain joins TRBV18 and TRBJ1-4; 10 positions match TRBD1. This CDR3 contains 15 residues. Losses at the gene ends were 3 bases for V and 6 bases for J; bases not matched to a gene: 4. Germline V gene data show CDR1 as KGHSH and CDR2 as LQKENI.

This clone was picked up a small number of times. The chain's CDR3 is CASSPGTYPTDTQYF. The CDR3, as DNA: TGTGCCAGCAGCCCGGGGACATACCCCACAGATACGCAGTATTTT. V is TRBV27 and J is TRBJ2-3; D may be TRBD1 (6 bases). This CDR3 is 15 amino acids long. The V gene's germline CDR1 is MNHEY and CDR2 SMNVEV (reference sequence). The germline V and J ends were trimmed by 6 bases and 2 bases, with 15 bases remaining between them.

The genes are TRBV20-1 and TRBJ2-7; TRBD1 matches at 7 bases. V was clipped by 4 bases and J by 0 bases; unmatched bases: 6. Germline loops: CDR1 DFQATT, CDR2 SNEGSKA (reference sequence). The CDR3 extends over 14 amino acids. DNA of the CDR3: TGCAGTGCTAACAGGGGCCCGAGCTCCTACGAGCAGTACTTC. This encodes CSANRGPSSYEQYF.

This clone was recorded many times. The rearrangement joins TRBV7-9 to TRBJ1-1; D unclear. Trimming removed 0 bases at V and 1 base at J, with 6 bases between. CDR3 length equals 14 residues. Germline V gene lookup returns CDR1 SEHNR and CDR2 FQNEAQ (reference sequence). The CDR3 sequence is CASSLAGENTEAFF. As DNA, the CDR3 is TGTGCCAGCAGCTTAGCGGGCGAGAACACTGAAGCTTTCTTT.

This clone was recorded many times. A junction boundary mismatches the germline segment, possibly from a read error. The J gene is TRBJ2-3, the V gene TRBV14; D is tentatively TRBD1 or TRBD2 (5 bases each). Germline CDR1 and CDR2: SGHDN and FVKESK. The CDR3 runs to 11 residues. The CDR3 DNA sequence: TGTGCCAGCAGCCAAGCCGGGACGCCGTATTTT. This encodes CASSQAGTPYF.

This clone was found a few times. V gene TRBV15 combines with J gene TRBJ1-2; TRBD1 matches at 7 bases. V was clipped by 1 base and J by 7 bases; unmatched bases: 6. Per germline, CDR1 LNHNV and CDR2 YYDKDF (reference sequence). CDR3 length: 14 residues. This CDR3 reads CATSRGCRGSGYTF. In DNA, the CDR3 is TGTGCCACCAGCAGAGGGTGCAGGGGGTCTGGCTACACCTTC.

This clone was detected ten times or more. The sample has other DNA sequences that encode this CDR3 too. The rearrangement joins TRBV19 to TRBJ1-5; D ambiguous. Germline CDR1 and CDR2: LNHDA and SQIVND (reference sequence). This CDR3 contains 12 residues. V was trimmed by 11 bases and J by 1 base, leaving 9 bases between them. CDR3 nucleotides: TGTGCCTCGCGGCAGAGCAATCAGCCCCAGCATTTT. Its protein product is CASRQSNQPQHF.

This clone has ten or more counts. The rearrangement joins TRBV7-3 to TRBJ2-3, with D perhaps TRBD2 (6 bases). Germline V gene lookup returns CDR1 SGHTA and CDR2 FQGTGA. The V end was cut by 0 bases, the J end by 1 base, with 11 bases between. This CDR3 has 16 amino acids. The DNA for the CDR3 is TGTGCCAGCAGCTTAACAGGGCGGGGAGGCACAGATACGCAGTATTTT. This codes for CASSLTGRGGTDTQYF.

CDR3: CSATRGLSDTGELFF. CDR3 coding DNA: TGCAGTGCCACCCGGGGACTATCGGACACCGGGGAGCTGTTTTTT. The rearrangement links TRBV20-1 to TRBJ2-2; TRBD2 agrees at 7 bases. The junction had 10 bases not matched to a gene; V was cut back by 6 bases and J by 3 bases. From germline, CDR1 is DFQATT and CDR2 SNEGSKA (reference sequence). The CDR3 runs to 15 residues.

In its sample, this clone was seen many times. This rearrangement joins TRBV18 to TRBJ2-1; 10 bases map to TRBD1. CDR1 is KGHSH, CDR2 LQKENI, per germline. Trimming at V came to 3 bases and at J to 9 bases, leaving 8 bases not matched to a gene. This CDR3 comprises 15 residues. The CDR3 DNA sequence: TGTGCCAGCTCACCGGGGACAGGGGTCCCCGTTGAGCAGTTCTTC. Translation: CASSPGTGVPVEQFF.

The CDR3 DNA follows: TGTGCCAGCAGCTTAAGCGGCACCGGGGAGCTGTTTTTT. Protein: CASSLSGTGELFF. The rearrangement uses TRBV7-3 and TRBJ2-2; no clear D. V was clipped by 1 base and J by 4 bases, with 4 bases between them. CDR3 length: 13 amino acids. CDR1 and CDR2 from the germline V gene are SGHTA and FQGTGA. Supplemented by reference TRBV7-3 and TRBJ2-2, the full variable domain reads GAGVSQTPSNKVTEKGKYVELRCDPISGHTALYWYRQSLGQGPEFLIYFQGTGAADDSGLPNDRFFAVRPEGSVSTLKIQRTERGDSAVYLCASSLSGTGELFFGEGSRLTVL.